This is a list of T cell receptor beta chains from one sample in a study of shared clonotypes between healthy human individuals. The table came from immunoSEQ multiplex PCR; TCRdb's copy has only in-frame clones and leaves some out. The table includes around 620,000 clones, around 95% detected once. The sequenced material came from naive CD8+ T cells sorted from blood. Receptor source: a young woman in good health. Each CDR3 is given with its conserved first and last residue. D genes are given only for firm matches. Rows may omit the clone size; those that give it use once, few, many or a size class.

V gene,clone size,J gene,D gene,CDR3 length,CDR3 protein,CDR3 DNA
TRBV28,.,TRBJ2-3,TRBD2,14,CASRQLAGADTQYF,TGTGCCAGCAGGCAACTAGCGGGAGCTGATACGCAGTATTTT
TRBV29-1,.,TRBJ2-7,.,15,CSVEGSSGSSYEQYF,TGCAGCGTTGAAGGCTCATCGGGAAGCTCCTACGAGCAGTACTTC
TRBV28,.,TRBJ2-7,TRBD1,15,CASRSGTGVSYEQYF,TGTGCCAGCAGGTCCGGGACAGGGGTTTCCTACGAGCAGTACTTC
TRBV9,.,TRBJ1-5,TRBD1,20,CASSVEKDRMGQNQSRPQHF,TGTGCCAGCAGCGTAGAAAAGGACCGAATGGGACAGAACCAATCACGCCCCCAGCATTTT
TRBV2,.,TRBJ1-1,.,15,CASSPARASNTEAFF,TGTGCCAGCAGTCCTGCCCGGGCTTCGAACACTGAAGCTTTCTTT
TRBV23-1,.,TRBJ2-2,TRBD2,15,CASSHAGANTGELFF,TGCGCCAGCAGTCATGCGGGGGCGAACACCGGGGAGCTGTTTTTT
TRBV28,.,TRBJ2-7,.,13,CASSLPGFYEQYF,TGTGCCAGCAGTTTGCCGGGATTCTACGAGCAGTACTTC
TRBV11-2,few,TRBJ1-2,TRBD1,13,CASSSGGIYGYTF,TGTGCCAGCAGCTCAGGGGGCATCTATGGCTACACCTTC
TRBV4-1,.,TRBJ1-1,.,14,CASRPPLGGPEAFF,TGCGCCAGCAGACCCCCTCTCGGGGGGCCTGAAGCTTTCTTT
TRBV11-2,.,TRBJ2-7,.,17,CASSLPRVGRGLREQYF,TGTGCCAGCAGCTTACCGAGGGTTGGCAGGGGCTTGAGAGAGCAGTACTTC
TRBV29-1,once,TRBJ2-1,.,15,CSVVGGTSSYNEQFF,TGCAGCGTTGTAGGGGGAACAAGCTCCTACAATGAGCAGTTCTTC
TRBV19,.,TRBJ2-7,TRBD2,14,CASSTPWEGSEQYF,TGTGCCAGTAGTACCCCCTGGGAGGGAAGCGAGCAGTACTTC
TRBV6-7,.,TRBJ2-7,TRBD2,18,CASRTTPQLAGGPYEQYF,TGTGCCAGCAGGACAACTCCCCAACTAGCGGGAGGTCCCTACGAGCAGTACTTC
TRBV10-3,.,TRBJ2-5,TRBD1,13,CAISTKTGETQYF,TGTGCCATCAGTACTAAGACAGGGGAGACCCAGTACTTC
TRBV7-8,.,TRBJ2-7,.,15,CASSLVRAPLNEQYF,TGTGCCAGCAGCTTAGTCAGGGCCCCCTTGAACGAGCAGTACTTC
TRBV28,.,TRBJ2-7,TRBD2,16,CASSFGLADNSYEQYF,TGTGCCAGCAGTTTTGGTCTAGCGGACAACTCCTACGAGCAGTACTTC
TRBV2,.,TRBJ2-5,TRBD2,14,CASSEEAGGETQYF,TGTGCCAGCAGTGAAGAGGCGGGAGGGGAGACCCAGTACTTC